A single sample is the source of the 8 T cell receptor beta chains below, sequenced in a study of blood T cell repertoires in COVID-19. The data were produced by immunoSEQ multiplex PCR, yet TCRdb's version contains in-frame clones alone and is incomplete. The sample yields around 170,000 clones, around 86% seen once. Sequenced input: peripheral blood. The source is a woman between 40 and 55 years old with acute or convalescent COVID-19.

The chain has TRBV28 and TRBJ1-5; 7 nucleotides line up with TRBD1. With 5 bases clipped from V and 7 bases from J, the junction kept 8 bases outside the gene matches. The CDR3 has 14 residues. The germline CDR1 and CDR2 sequences are MDHEN and SYDVKM. The CDR3 loop is CASSPRQGLQPQHF. CDR3 nucleotides: TGTGCCAGCAGTCCAAGACAGGGTTTGCAGCCCCAGCATTTT.

The chain uses TRBV18 and TRBJ1-2; 7 nucleotides line up with TRBD1. V shed 1 base and J 3 bases; nucleotides not matched to a gene: 11. The CDR3 length is 17 residues. The V gene's germline CDR1 is KGHSH and CDR2 LQKENI. The CDR3 DNA is TGTGCCAGCTCACCACTCATGGAGGGGGCTACGGACTATGGCTACACCTTC. This translates into CASSPLMEGATDYGYTF. Full variable domain (missing parts from reference TRBV18 and TRBJ1-2): NAGVMQNPRHLVRRRGQEARLRCSPMKGHSHVYWYRQLPEEGLKFMVYLQKENIIDESGMPKERFSAEFPKEGPSILRIQQVVRGDSAAYFCASSPLMEGATDYGYTFGSGTRLTVV.

The chain carries TRBV6-5 and TRBJ2-5; 7 bases match TRBD1. This CDR3 is 14 amino acids long. The V gene's germline CDR1 is MNHEY and CDR2 SVGAGI. V was pared by 6 bases and J by 4 bases, with 8 bases of the junction left unmatched. In DNA form, the CDR3 reads TGTGCCAGCAGCCTGGACAGGTCGAGAGAGACCCAGTACTTC. Translation gives CASSLDRSRETQYF.

In this sample, this clone turned up a few times. The genes are TRBV7-2 and TRBJ2-1, with TRBD2 as a possible D gene (7 bases). The CDR3 contains 17 residues. Germline CDR1 is SGHTA and CDR2 is FQGNSA. V lost 2 bases and J 9 bases, leaving 23 bases between the germline ends. CDR3 nucleotide sequence: TGTGCCAGCAGCTTATTACCGGGGGGCGGACGTGGGAGTGAGCAGTTCTTC. Amino acids: CASSLLPGGGRGSEQFF.

Written as DNA, the CDR3 is TGTGCCAGCAGTTTGGTTGGGCTAGGGAGTTCACCCCTCCACTTT. Its translation is CASSLVGLGSSPLHF. The chain combines TRBV28 with TRBJ1-6; D ambiguous. Trimming shortened V by 3 bases and J by 9 bases, and 15 bases separated the two germline ends. Germline V lookup: CDR1 MDHEN, CDR2 SYDVKM. The CDR3 extends over 15 amino acids.

As DNA, the CDR3 is TGTGCCAGCAGCTTAATCCCAGGCAGTGGGCAGTTCTTC. Its translation is CASSLIPGSGQFF. The rearrangement uses TRBV7-9 and TRBJ2-1; D gene unclear. CDR1 and CDR2 from the germline V gene are SEHNR and FQNEAQ (reference sequence). The CDR3 totals 13 residues. Trimming took 2 bases from V and 12 from J, leaving 14 bases between them.

The rearrangement uses TRBV4-1 and TRBJ2-3; 12 positions agree with TRBD2. V trimming: 1 base; J trimming: 9 bases; junction bases outside the gene matches: 11. The length of the CDR3 is 17 residues. The germline gives CDR1 MGHRA, CDR2 YSYEKL. For the CDR3, the DNA is TGCGCCAGCAGCCAAGTTCCCTACTCTAGCGGGGGGGGAACGCAGTATTTT. Translating it yields CASSQVPYSSGGGTQYF.

The CDR3 DNA reads as TGTGCCAGCTTCAGGACAGGAACAAACCAAGAGACCCAGTACTTC. Translating it yields CASFRTGTNQETQYF. V and J are TRBV18 and TRBJ2-5; 7 bases align to TRBD1. The CDR3 covers 15 residues. V lost 7 bases and J lost 0; bases outside the gene matches: 8. Looked up from germline, CDR1 is KGHSH and CDR2 is LQKENI. Complete variable domain (other parts from reference TRBV18 and TRBJ2-5): NAGVMQNPRHLVRRRGQEARLRCSPMKGHSHVYWYRQLPEEGLKFMVYLQKENIIDESGMPKERFSAEFPKEGPSILRIQQVVRGDSAAYFCASFRTGTNQETQYFGPGTRLLVL.